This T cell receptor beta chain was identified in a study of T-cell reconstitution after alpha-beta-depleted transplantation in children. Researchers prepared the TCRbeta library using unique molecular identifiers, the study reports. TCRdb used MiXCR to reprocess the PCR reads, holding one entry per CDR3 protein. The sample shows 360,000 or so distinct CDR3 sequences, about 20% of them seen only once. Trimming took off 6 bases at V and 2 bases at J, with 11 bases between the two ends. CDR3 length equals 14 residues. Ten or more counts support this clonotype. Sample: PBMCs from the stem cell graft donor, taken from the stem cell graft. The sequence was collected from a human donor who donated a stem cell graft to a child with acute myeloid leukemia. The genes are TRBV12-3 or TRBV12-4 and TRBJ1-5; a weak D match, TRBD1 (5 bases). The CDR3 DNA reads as TGTGCCAGCAGGCTGGGGGACGGCAATCAGCCCCAGCATTTT. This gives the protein CASRLGDGNQPQHF.